This TCR beta chain derives from a study of human T cells and chemical hapten exposure. Study background: DPC at 0.01% went onto the upper back in patch tests, read at 6 days.

Stated time point: pre-sensitization, week 0. Described treatment: therapeutic diphenylcyclopropenone sensitization with weekly scalp DPC. This CDR3 has 14 amino acids. Trimming took off 3 bases at V and 7 bases at J, with 17 bases between the two ends. Germline V lookup: CDR1 DFQATT, CDR2 SNEGSKA (reference sequence). This clonotype was detected a few times. In TCRdb, the RACE reads were re-called with MiXCR into one record per CDR3 protein. This table has around 120,000 distinct CDR3 sequences, about 14% appearing once. The chain joins TRBV20-1 to TRBJ2-3; D gene unclear. Sample: whole blood, taken in connection with sensitization to the hapten diphenylcyclopropenone (DPC). The sequence was collected from a young woman with alopecia areata. Some clones in this sample may be carry-over from other donors' samples. CDR3 sequence (DNA): TGCAGTGCTAGCGCTCCGTCTCTCCCTCATACGCAGTATTTT. The encoded protein is CSASAPSLPHTQYF.